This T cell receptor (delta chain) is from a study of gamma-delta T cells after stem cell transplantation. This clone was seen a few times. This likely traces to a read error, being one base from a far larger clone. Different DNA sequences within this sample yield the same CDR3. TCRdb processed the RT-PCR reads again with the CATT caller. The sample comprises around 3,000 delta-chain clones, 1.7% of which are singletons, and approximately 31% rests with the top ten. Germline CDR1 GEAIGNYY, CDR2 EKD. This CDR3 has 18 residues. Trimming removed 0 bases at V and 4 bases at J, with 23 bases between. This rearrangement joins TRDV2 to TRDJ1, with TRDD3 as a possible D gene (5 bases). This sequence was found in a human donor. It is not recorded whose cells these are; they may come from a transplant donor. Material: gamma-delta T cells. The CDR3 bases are TGTGCCTGTGACACCGTTGAGGTCCTGGGAGATACTCACGATAAACTCATCTTT. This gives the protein CACDTVEVLGDTHDKLIF.